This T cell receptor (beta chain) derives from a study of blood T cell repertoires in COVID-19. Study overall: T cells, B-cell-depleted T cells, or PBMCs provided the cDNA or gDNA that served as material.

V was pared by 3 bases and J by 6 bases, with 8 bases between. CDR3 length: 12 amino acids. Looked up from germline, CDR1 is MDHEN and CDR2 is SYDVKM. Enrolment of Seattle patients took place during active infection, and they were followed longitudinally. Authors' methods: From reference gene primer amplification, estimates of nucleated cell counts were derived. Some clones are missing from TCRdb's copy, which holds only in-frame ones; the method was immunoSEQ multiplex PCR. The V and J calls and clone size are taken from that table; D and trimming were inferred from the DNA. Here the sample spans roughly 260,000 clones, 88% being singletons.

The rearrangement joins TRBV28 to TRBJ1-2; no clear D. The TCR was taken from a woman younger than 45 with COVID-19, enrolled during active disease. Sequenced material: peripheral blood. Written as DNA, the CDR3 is TGTGCCAGCAGTTTCCGGGGTGATGGCTACACCTTC. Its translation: CASSFRGDGYTF.